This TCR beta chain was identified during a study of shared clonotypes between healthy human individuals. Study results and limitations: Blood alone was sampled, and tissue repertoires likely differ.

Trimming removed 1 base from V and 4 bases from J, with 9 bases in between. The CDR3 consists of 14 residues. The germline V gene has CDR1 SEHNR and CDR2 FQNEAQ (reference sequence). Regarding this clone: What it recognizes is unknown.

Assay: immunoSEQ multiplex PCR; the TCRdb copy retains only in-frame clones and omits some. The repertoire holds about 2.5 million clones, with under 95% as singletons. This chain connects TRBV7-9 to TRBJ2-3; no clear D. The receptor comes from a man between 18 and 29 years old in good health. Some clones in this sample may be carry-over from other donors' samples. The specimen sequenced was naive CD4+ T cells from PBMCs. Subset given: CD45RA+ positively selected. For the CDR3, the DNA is TGTGCCAGCAGCTTAGAAGGGATCGCAGATACGCAGTATTTT. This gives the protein CASSLEGIADTQYF.